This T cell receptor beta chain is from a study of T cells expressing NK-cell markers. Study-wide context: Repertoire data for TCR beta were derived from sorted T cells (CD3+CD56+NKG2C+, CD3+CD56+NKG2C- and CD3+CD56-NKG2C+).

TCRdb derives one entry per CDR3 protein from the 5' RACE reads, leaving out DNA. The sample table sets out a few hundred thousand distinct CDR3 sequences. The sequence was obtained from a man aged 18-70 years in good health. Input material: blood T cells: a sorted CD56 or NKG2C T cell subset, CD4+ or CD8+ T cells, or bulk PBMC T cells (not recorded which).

This CDR3 is CASRKDRGRAFF. The J gene is TRBJ1-1, the V gene TRBV6-1; the D call from TCRdb, TRBD1, cannot be confirmed without DNA. Germline CDR1 and CDR2: MNHNS and SASEGT. The CDR3 covers 12 residues.